A single T cell receptor beta chain is shown here with its context. The data belong to a study of blood T cell repertoires in COVID-19. Participants classified as exposed had met a COVID-19 case within 2 weeks before study entry. Some clones are missing from TCRdb's copy, which holds only in-frame ones; the method was immunoSEQ multiplex PCR. The data contain 350,000 to 500,000 clones, 88% of them singletons. CDR1 and CDR2 (germline): SEHNR, FQNEAQ (reference sequence). The CDR3 totals 15 residues. Trimming pared 1 base from V and 9 bases from J, leaving 16 bases between. This receptor was identified in a woman aged 18-35 years who had been exposed to COVID-19. Input material: PBMCs or T cells enriched from blood (not recorded which). This chain uses TRBV7-9 with TRBJ2-1, with D possibly TRBD1 on 5 matching bases. The CDR3 sequence: CASSLVTAGYAEQFF. The CDR3 nucleotides are TGTGCCAGCAGCTTAGTGACGGCAGGGTATGCTGAGCAGTTCTTC.